The 25 T cell receptor beta chains given below trace back to one sample, sequenced in a study of control samples from healthy donors and cancer patients. Assay used: immunoSEQ multiplex PCR; TCRdb lists only in-frame clones, some missing. This table has around 100,000 clones, about 88% appearing once. The sample comprised blood. Receptor source: a woman aged 45-65 years in good health.

The CDR3 is CASSSLAGAGELFF. DNA of the CDR3: TGTGCCAGCAGCTCACTAGCGGGAGCCGGGGAGCTGTTTTTT. The V call is TRBV7-3, the J call TRBJ2-2, with TRBD2 matching over 11 bases. The V gene end was trimmed by 4 bases and the J gene end by 6 bases; junction bases not matched to a gene: 1. The CDR3 has 14 residues. Germline assignment: CDR1 SGHTA and CDR2 FQGTGA.

There are many counts of this clone. This sequence joins TRBV7-9 and TRBJ1-2, with 7 bases that match TRBD1. V shed 5 bases and J 8 bases; nucleotides not matched to a gene: 8. The CDR3 has 13 residues. The germline gives CDR1 SEHNR, CDR2 FQNEAQ (reference sequence). In nucleotides, the CDR3 is TGTGCCAGCAGCGGGGAGACAGGGAAAGGCTACACCTTC. Its protein product is CASSGETGKGYTF.

The chain couples TRBV6-5 to TRBJ2-3; TRBD2 is a possible D gene (6 bases). Trimming removed 6 bases from V and 1 base from J, with 14 bases in between. The CDR3 spans 15 residues. Germline V gives CDR1 MNHEY, CDR2 SVGAGI. CDR3 sequence: CASSKPGLGTDTQYF. In nucleotides, the CDR3 is TGTGCCAGCAGCAAACCGGGACTGGGCACAGATACGCAGTATTTT.

This clone is a singleton in its sample. This chain uses TRBV5-5 with TRBJ2-7; tentative D call: TRBD2 (7 bases). V was cut by 0 bases and J by 3 bases, with 13 bases left in between. The CDR3 is made up of 15 amino acids. CDR1 SGHKS and CDR2 YYEKEE come from the germline V gene (reference sequence). The CDR3 nucleotides read TGTGCCAGCAGCTTGGCCGGGGGGCAGAACTACGAGCAGTACTTC. Residues: CASSLAGGQNYEQYF.

The V call is TRBV12-5, the J call TRBJ2-4; D perhaps matches TRBD2 (6 bases). CDR1 LGHNT and CDR2 FRNRAP come from the germline V gene. Trimming shortened V by 5 bases and J by 1 base, and 6 bases separated the two germline ends. This CDR3 comprises 13 residues. CDR3 protein: CASGGGAKNIQYF. CDR3 DNA: TGTGCTAGTGGTGGGGGGGCCAAAAACATTCAGTACTTC.

The genes are TRBV6-1 and TRBJ1-2, with 10 bases aligning to TRBD1. J lost 6 bases, V lost 2 bases, and 12 bases had no gene match. The length of the CDR3 is 17 residues. In germline, CDR1 is MNHNS, CDR2 SASEGT. The CDR3 region is CASSETRTGGSFHGYTF. The CDR3 DNA reads as TGTGCCAGCAGTGAAACCCGGACAGGGGGATCCTTTCATGGCTACACCTTC.

The chain couples TRBV6-1 to TRBJ2-1; D possibly corresponds to TRBD2 (6 bases). The germline V and J ends were trimmed by 3 bases and 1 base, with 10 bases remaining between them. CDR1 and CDR2 from the germline V gene are MNHNS and SASEGT. The CDR3 runs 15 residues. CDR3 amino acids: CASSDGSVSYNEQFF. The DNA for the CDR3 is TGTGCCAGCAGTGACGGGAGCGTTTCCTACAATGAGCAGTTCTTC.

The chain employs TRBV19 and TRBJ1-5; D is unresolved. Trimming took 3 bases from V and 3 from J, leaving 6 bases between them. The CDR3 sequence is 13 residues long. Germline V CDR1 and CDR2: LNHDA, SQIVND (reference sequence). CDR3 region: CASSMSLNQPQHF. The CDR3 coding sequence is TGTGCCAGTAGTATGTCCCTCAATCAGCCCCAGCATTTT.

CDR3: CASSQDNPDTQYF. CDR3 bases: TGTGCCAGCAGCCAAGATAATCCAGATACGCAGTATTTT. This chain connects TRBV3-1 (or the pseudogene TRBV3-2) to TRBJ2-3; unclear D gene. Germline assignment: CDR1 LGHDT and CDR2 YNNKEL (reference sequence). The ends were cut back, 0 bases at V and 4 bases at J, with 5 bases in the middle. The CDR3 loop spans 13 amino acids.

The chain combines TRBV5-1 with TRBJ1-1; D not certain. The V gene lost 2 bases and the J gene lost 3 bases, with 8 bases spanning the gap. CDR1 is SGHRS and CDR2 is YFSETQ in the germline V gene. This CDR3 has 13 amino acids. CDR3 in DNA: TGCGCCAGCAGCTTCCGAGCGTACACTGAAGCTTTCTTT. Protein: CASSFRAYTEAFF.

This chain connects TRBV7-9 to TRBJ2-3, with 7 bases lining up with TRBD2. CDR1 is SEHNR and CDR2 is FQNEAQ in the germline V gene (reference sequence). Trimming removed 1 base from V and 2 bases from J; junction bases left unmatched: 3. The CDR3 has 15 residues. CDR3 in DNA: TGTGCCAGCAGCTTAGACGGGGGGACCACAGATACGCAGTATTTT. This codes for CASSLDGGTTDTQYF.

This chain links TRBV9 with TRBJ2-6, with a possible D match to TRBD1 (6 bases). The CDR3 covers 16 residues. V was trimmed by 2 bases and J by 2 bases, leaving 11 bases between them. Germline CDR1 and CDR2: SGDLS and YYNGEE. CDR3 protein: CASSVGPGAGANVLTF. In DNA, the CDR3 is TGTGCCAGCAGCGTCGGTCCAGGGGCTGGGGCCAACGTCCTGACTTTC.

The chain has TRBV6-5 and TRBJ2-3, with TRBD1 as a possible D gene (5 bases). This CDR3 has 16 amino acids. V lost 4 bases to trimming and J lost 2 bases, with 16 bases between them. Germline V gives CDR1 MNHEY, CDR2 SVGAGI. DNA for the CDR3: TGTGCCAGCAGTTTCAGGGAAACGACACTCACAGATACGCAGTATTTT. Translating gives CASSFRETTLTDTQYF.

The chain couples TRBV3-1 (or the pseudogene TRBV3-2) to TRBJ2-1; no firm D call. Trimming cost V 1 base and J 5 bases, with 15 bases left between them. Germline assignment: CDR1 LGHDT and CDR2 YNNKEL (reference sequence). The CDR3 extends over 16 amino acids. The chain's CDR3 is CASSQAPLRIDNEQFF. CDR3 sequence (DNA): TGTGCCAGCAGCCAAGCTCCCCTAAGGATAGACAATGAGCAGTTCTTC.

The chain combines TRBV4-1 with TRBJ1-5; 9 positions match TRBD1. The germline CDR1 and CDR2 sequences are MGHRA and YSYEKL. The CDR3 length is 16 residues. Trimming removed 2 bases from V and 5 bases from J; junction bases left unmatched: 7. The CDR3 coding sequence is TGCGCCAGCAGCCAAACCGGGACAGGGTGGGATCAGCCCCAGCATTTT. Translating it yields CASSQTGTGWDQPQHF.

This clone was seen once. J is TRBJ2-7 and V is TRBV29-1, with D possibly TRBD2 on 6 matching bases. Germline values: CDR1 SQVTM, CDR2 ANQGSEA. The CDR3 has 13 amino acids. V lost 6 bases, J lost 5 bases, and 17 bases lay in between. CDR3 residues: CSVHISGYDEQYF. The DNA of the CDR3 is TGCAGCGTGCATATTAGCGGATACGACGAGCAGTACTTC.

The rearrangement uses TRBV23-1 and TRBJ2-5; D may be TRBD2 (7 bases). TRBV23-1 is an ORF; its function is uncertain. V was trimmed by 2 bases and J by 4 bases, leaving 14 bases between them. CDR3 length equals 15 residues. CDR3 sequence (DNA): TGCGCCAGCAGTCAAGAGGCGGGGGCCCCAGAGACCCAGTACTTC. It encodes CASSQEAGAPETQYF.

The rearrangement links TRBV7-2 to TRBJ1-4; D ambiguous. Germline CDR1 is SGHTA and CDR2 is FQGNSA. With 0 bases removed from V and 3 bases from J, the gap between germline ends came to 8 bases. The length of the CDR3 is 15 residues. CDR3 region: CASSLAPGSNEKLFF. CDR3 coding DNA: TGTGCCAGCAGCTTAGCGCCGGGGTCTAATGAAAAACTGTTTTTT.

The chain joins TRBV4-3 to TRBJ1-2; 7 bases are shared with TRBD1. This CDR3 has 17 amino acids. Trimming took 0 bases from V and 0 from J; bases not matched to a gene: 7. Germline CDR1 reads LGHNA; CDR2 reads YSLEER. CDR3 protein: CASSQDPGTATNYGYTF. The CDR3 coding sequence is TGCGCCAGCAGCCAAGATCCAGGGACAGCGACTAACTATGGCTACACCTTC.

The chain combines TRBV28 with TRBJ2-1; D perhaps matches TRBD2 (7 bases). The CDR3 sequence is 16 residues long. Trimming stripped 5 bases from V and 0 bases from J, with 14 bases between. CDR1 and CDR2 (germline): MDHEN, SYDVKM. The CDR3 region has the DNA TGTGCCAGCAGTCTGGGGGGGCGCGGCTCCTACAATGAGCAGTTCTTC. Protein product: CASSLGGRGSYNEQFF.

The rearrangement uses TRBV6-5 and TRBJ2-3, with a tentative D call TRBD2 (6 bases). The CDR3 contains 15 residues. V dropped 2 bases and J dropped 2 bases, with 11 bases sitting between them. Germline V CDR1 and CDR2: MNHEY, SVGAGI. For the CDR3, the DNA is TGTGCCAGCAGTTACGGCCCGGGGGACACAGATACGCAGTATTTT. Its protein is CASSYGPGDTDTQYF.

This chain uses TRBV5-4 with TRBJ2-1; the D gene is possibly TRBD1 (6 bases). This CDR3 region has 11 residues. Deletions cut 10 bases from V and 8 bases from J, with 13 bases between. The V gene's germline CDR1 is SGHNT and CDR2 YYREEE (reference sequence). The CDR3 loop reads CALQGIHEQFF. DNA of the CDR3: TGTGCCTTACAGGGCATCCATGAGCAGTTCTTC.

This clone was counted only a few times. V usage is TRBV11-2 and J usage is TRBJ2-7, with 11 bases that match TRBD2. After removal of 8 bases from V and 3 bases from J, the junction contained 9 bases not matched to a gene. The CDR3 consists of 15 residues. Germline V gene data show CDR1 as SGHAT and CDR2 as FQNNGV. CDR3: CASRRMTSGNYEQYF. The CDR3, as DNA: TGTGCCAGCCGACGAATGACTAGCGGGAACTACGAGCAGTACTTC.

The chain employs TRBV18 and TRBJ2-5, with no clear D. Germline CDR1 KGHSH, CDR2 LQKENI. Trimming took 1 base from V and 6 from J, leaving 12 bases between them. CDR3 length: 14 residues. CDR3 sequence: CASSPRVDSQTQYF. As DNA, the CDR3 is TGTGCCAGCTCACCACGGGTCGATTCCCAGACCCAGTACTTC.

The chain has TRBV11-2 and TRBJ2-3; no definite D call. The V end was cut by 1 base, the J end by 4 bases, with 6 bases between. Germline V CDR1 and CDR2: SGHAT, FQNNGV. The CDR3 is made up of 13 amino acids. DNA of the CDR3: TGTGCCAGCAGCTTAGGCCTAGCAGATACGCAGTATTTT. Its translation is CASSLGLADTQYF.